This TCR beta chain was recorded in a study of PD-1 blockade in mismatch repair-deficient tumors. In the study overall: Patients had over 10 mismatch repair-deficient cancer types, all previously treated and progressing.

Only a few counts were recorded for this clone. The CDR3 runs to 15 residues. The germline CDR1 and CDR2 sequences are SGHRS and YFSETQ. V lost 4 bases, J lost 5 bases, and 16 bases lay in between. The method was immunoSEQ multiplex PCR; TCRdb's version includes in-frame clones alone and lacks a portion of them. The sample carries tens of thousands of clones, over 70% recorded once. V is TRBV5-1 and J is TRBJ1-5, with a weak D call TRBD1 (5 bases). The origin of this receptor is an adult with mismatch repair-deficient cancer. Sequenced material: peripheral blood, taken 12 weeks after starting pembrolizumab. The CDR3 DNA reads TGCGCCAGCAGCCAGGGTCAGGGACCAGATCAGCCCCAGCATTTT. This encodes CASSQGQGPDQPQHF.